This T cell receptor (beta chain) was identified in a study of blood T cell repertoires in COVID-19. The wider study: The cDNA or gDNA used as material had been derived from T cells, B-cell-depleted T cells, or PBMCs.

Participants spanned ages about 18 to 100 years and resided in about 25 US areas. TCRdb's table, derived via immunoSEQ multiplex PCR, lists solely in-frame clones and lacks some. Here the sample spans around 150,000 clones, around 80% being singletons. The clonotype originates from a man in his fifties or sixties who had recovered from COVID-19. The material sequenced was PBMCs or T cells enriched from blood (not recorded which).

The CDR3 region has the DNA TGTGCCAGCAACGAAGGGAGGGGGGAGGAGACCCAGTACTTC. Translation: CASNEGRGEETQYF. This chain uses TRBV9 with TRBJ2-5; tentative D call: TRBD2 (7 bases). The V end lost 6 bases, the J end lost 5 bases, and 17 bases lay between the germline ends. Germline values: CDR1 SGDLS, CDR2 YYNGEE. The CDR3 length is 14 residues.